Detailed here is one T cell receptor (beta chain). Here immunoSEQ multiplex PCR was the method, and the copy in TCRdb shows in-frame clones only, minus some. The data show some 31,000 clones, approximately 87% seen once. V shed 6 bases and J shed 0 bases, with 11 bases lying between them. Germline lookup yields CDR1 LNHNV and CDR2 YYDKDF (reference sequence). CDR3 length: 15 residues. This specimen belongs to a study of OX40 agonist ivuxolimab in advanced cancers. The clonotype comes from an adult with an advanced solid tumor such as melanoma, head and neck, liver or kidney cancer. This sample comprised CD4+ or CD8+ T cells sorted from blood, obtained in a trial of the OX40 agonist ivuxolimab. This rearrangement joins TRBV15 to TRBJ2-2; a possible D gene is TRBD2 (6 bases). CDR3 amino acids: CATSVRTTNTGELFF. CDR3 nucleotides: TGTGCCACCAGTGTGAGGACTACGAACACCGGGGAGCTGTTTTTT.